Presented here are 22 T cell receptor beta chains from one specimen sequenced in a study of Graves' ophthalmopathy and Graves' hyperthyroidism. For repertoire sequencing, the TCR beta CDR3 regions were amplified from RNA transcripts. The library came from an HTBI-primed first-round RT-PCR and a second-round multiplex PCR. Using its own MiXCR run on the multiplex PCR reads, TCRdb lists one record per CDR3 protein. The sample consists of approximately 410,000 distinct CDR3 sequences, approximately 15% of them appearing once. Sequenced input: peripheral blood. The receptor set was obtained from a woman aged 18-29 years with stable Graves' hyperthyroidism.

As to this clonotype: The conserved phenylalanine or tryptophan normally closing the CDR3 is absent here, so this likely arose from a read error. V is TRBV14 and J is TRBJ1-5, with D hard to call. Per germline, CDR1 SGHDN and CDR2 FVKESK. Trimming removed 0 bases at V and 5 bases at J, with 5 bases between. The CDR3 sequence is 13 residues long. CDR3 region: CASSQDPHQPQHV. In DNA form, the CDR3 reads TGTGCCAGCAGCCAAGATCCCCATCAGCCCCAGCATGTT.

The rearrangement uses TRBV4-1 and TRBJ1-1; 8 bases fit TRBD1. Per the germline V gene, CDR1 is MGHRA and CDR2 is YSYEKL. J gave up 5 bases and V 3 bases, and 2 bases lay outside the gene matches. The CDR3 has 13 residues. The CDR3 region has the DNA TGCGCCAGCAGCCAGGGACAGGTTACTGAAGCTTTCTTT. Amino acids: CASSQGQVTEAFF.

This clonotype has a count of ten or more. The genes are TRBV19 and TRBJ1-2; possible D gene TRBD1, 5 bases. Germline values: CDR1 LNHDA, CDR2 SQIVND (reference sequence). Between the trimmed V and J ends, which lost 7 bases and 5 bases, there was a span of 11 bases. The CDR3 spans 12 residues. The CDR3 coding sequence is TGTGCCAGTACCAGGGAGACTTATGGCTACACCTTC. It encodes CASTRETYGYTF.

At least ten counts were recorded for this clonotype. The CDR3 DNA reads as TGCAGTGCTAGAGTACCGAAAGAGACCCAGTACTTC. As protein: CSARVPKETQYF. The chain has TRBV20-1 and TRBJ2-5, with no clear D. Germline V gene sequence: CDR1 DFQATT, CDR2 SNEGSKA (reference sequence). The CDR3 is 12 amino acids. V was clipped by 1 base and J by 3 bases, with 6 bases between them.

Ten or more counts support this clonotype. The V gene is TRBV28, the J gene TRBJ1-6; D unresolved. CDR3 length equals 14 residues. Trimming removed 6 bases from V and 6 bases from J, with 12 bases in between. The germline V gene encodes CDR1 MDHEN and CDR2 SYDVKM. The CDR3 loop reads CASRPRASNSPLHF. DNA of the CDR3: TGTGCCAGCAGACCCCGGGCCTCTAATTCACCCCTCCACTTT.

This clonotype has a count of ten or more. The chain has TRBV4-1 and TRBJ2-7; no definite D call. Trimming cost V 1 base and J 0 bases, with 4 bases left between them. Germline CDR1 and CDR2: MGHRA and YSYEKL. The CDR3 contains 13 residues. The CDR3 is CASSQARSYEQYF. CDR3 nucleotides: TGCGCCAGCAGCCAAGCCCGCTCCTACGAGCAGTACTTC.

This rearrangement joins TRBV15 to TRBJ2-7; D is unclear. V was trimmed by 0 bases and J by 1 base, leaving 10 bases between them. This CDR3 comprises 15 residues. In germline, CDR1 is LNHNV, CDR2 YYDKDF (reference sequence). The CDR3: CATSRDLGISYEQYF. CDR3 coding DNA: TGTGCCACCAGCAGAGATTTAGGGATATCCTACGAGCAGTACTTC. Looking up the rest from reference TRBV15 and TRBJ2-7 gives the full variable domain: DAMVIQNPRYQVTQFGKPVTLSCSQTLNHNVMYWYQQKSSQAPKLLFHYYDKDFNNEADTPDNFQSRRPNTSFCFLDIRSPGLGDTAMYLCATSRDLGISYEQYFGPGTRLTVT.

At least ten counts were recorded for this clonotype. This chain joins TRBV10-3 and TRBJ2-7; 8 nucleotides match TRBD1. The germline V gene has CDR1 ENHRY and CDR2 SYGVKD. The V gene end was trimmed by 4 bases and the J gene end by 2 bases; junction bases not matched to a gene: 16. The CDR3 length is 18 residues. This CDR3 is CAISVRDRSLKWAYEQYF. For the CDR3, the DNA is TGTGCCATCAGTGTCCGGGACAGGAGCTTGAAGTGGGCCTACGAGCAGTACTTC.

This clonotype was seen a few times. The J gene is TRBJ2-7, the V gene TRBV20-1, with D possibly being TRBD1 (6 bases). The V and J ends lost 6 bases and 3 bases respectively, with 15 bases between them. The CDR3 loop spans 13 amino acids. Germline loops: CDR1 DFQATT, CDR2 SNEGSKA (reference sequence). CDR3 in amino acids: CSATKGESYEQYF. In nucleotides, the CDR3 is TGCAGTGCCACAAAGGGGGAGAGCTACGAGCAGTACTTC.

This clonotype was found many times. This chain uses TRBV5-1 with TRBJ1-2; no clear D. CDR3 size: 15 residues. The V gene's germline CDR1 is SGHRS and CDR2 YFSETQ. Trimming pared 3 bases from V and 4 bases from J, leaving 16 bases between. This CDR3 reads CASSSDGPPTYGYTF. CDR3 sequence (DNA): TGCGCCAGCAGCTCGGACGGACCTCCGACCTATGGCTACACCTTC.

This clonotype has ten or more counts. This rearrangement joins TRBV12-5 to TRBJ1-1; D is unresolved. There are 14 residues in the CDR3. V was cut by 0 bases and J by 3 bases, with 8 bases left in between. Germline assignment: CDR1 LGHNT and CDR2 FRNRAP. The CDR3 here is CASGLVPGYTEAFF. As DNA, the CDR3 is TGTGCTAGTGGTTTGGTACCGGGCTACACTGAAGCTTTCTTT.

In its sample, this clonotype was seen many times. This chain links TRBV7-2 with TRBJ1-2; D possibly corresponds to TRBD1 (5 bases). The germline V gene has CDR1 SGHTA and CDR2 FQGNSA. The CDR3 consists of 11 residues. Trimming pared 9 bases from V and 8 bases from J, leaving 13 bases between. The CDR3: CARRGSGGYTF. The DNA for the CDR3 is TGTGCCAGACGGGGGAGCGGGGGCTACACCTTC.

This clonotype came up many times. The V and J genes are TRBV12-3 or TRBV12-4 and TRBJ2-7; D unresolved. Deletions cut 2 bases from V and 4 bases from J, with 15 bases between. The CDR3 runs to 15 residues. The CDR3 here is CASSLRADLGYEQYF. As DNA, the CDR3 is TGTGCCAGCAGTTTAAGGGCGGACCTCGGATACGAGCAGTACTTC.

CDR3 sequence: CASSLAGEIRRGYTF. DNA of the CDR3: TGCGCCAGCAGCTTGGCCGGGGAAATTCGGCGTGGCTACACCTTC. This rearrangement joins TRBV5-1 to TRBJ1-2; D is uncertain. The CDR3 sequence is 15 residues long. Trimming took 0 bases from V and 7 from J, leaving 16 bases between them. CDR1 and CDR2 from the germline V gene are SGHRS and YFSETQ.

The V and J genes are TRBV6-2 or TRBV6-3 and TRBJ2-7; D is ambiguous. This CDR3 region has 14 residues. CDR1 and CDR2 (germline): MNHEY, SVGEGT. Trimming removed 2 bases from V and 4 bases from J, with 12 bases in between. Here the CDR3 reads CASSYAGLGYEQYF. The CDR3 DNA sequence: TGTGCCAGCAGTTACGCTGGGCTGGGGTACGAGCAGTACTTC.

This clonotype appeared many times. V is TRBV6-5 and J is TRBJ2-2, with 8 nucleotides matching TRBD1. This CDR3 is 14 amino acids long. The J segment lost 7 bases and the V segment lost 2 bases, leaving 3 bases of the junction unmatched. Germline values: CDR1 MNHEY, CDR2 SVGAGI. CDR3 sequence (DNA): TGTGCCAGCAGTTACCGAACAGGGGGCGGGGAGCTGTTTTTT. This sequence encodes CASSYRTGGGELFF.

Many counts were recorded for this clonotype. The rearrangement links TRBV29-1 to TRBJ1-1; D is possibly TRBD1 (5 bases). Looked up from germline, CDR1 is SQVTM and CDR2 is ANQGSEA. V was clipped by 5 bases and J by 0 bases, with 13 bases between them. The CDR3 length is 14 residues. CDR3 residues: CSVFWGRLNTEAFF. The DNA for the CDR3 is TGCAGCGTTTTCTGGGGACGGCTGAACACTGAAGCTTTCTTT.

In its sample, this clonotype was seen many times. This rearrangement joins TRBV19 to TRBJ1-1, with unresolved D. The germline CDR1 and CDR2 sequences are LNHDA and SQIVND (reference sequence). V was shortened by 0 bases and J by 2 bases, with 7 bases between the two germline ends. The CDR3 has 14 residues. This chain's CDR3 is CASSIDGRNTEAFF. DNA of the CDR3: TGTGCCAGTAGTATAGATGGGAGAAACACTGAAGCTTTCTTT.

The chain combines TRBV7-8 with TRBJ2-7; the match to TRBD1 covers 7 bases. This CDR3 comprises 16 residues. Trimming cost V 4 bases and J 4 bases; bases outside gene matches: 13. Germline V gene lookup returns CDR1 SGHVS and CDR2 FQNEAQ. This CDR3 is CASSSYLGQLNYEQYF. The CDR3 DNA is TGTGCCAGCAGCTCCTACCTGGGACAGTTGAATTACGAGCAGTACTTC.

This clonotype showed up just a few times. A much bigger clone sits one base away, suggesting this may be a read error. The chain uses TRBV20-1 and TRBJ2-7; no definite D call. The CDR3 runs 13 residues. Germline lookup yields CDR1 DFQATT and CDR2 SNEGSKA (reference sequence). Trimming pared 6 bases from V and 4 bases from J, leaving 16 bases between. The CDR3 is CSAGPRSIYEQYF. In nucleotides, the CDR3 is TGCAGTGCCGGCCCTCGGAGCATATACGAGCAGTACTTC.

This clonotype was seen ten or more times. The chain has TRBV15 and TRBJ1-5; 8 positions match TRBD1. CDR3 length: 15 amino acids. Germline V gene sequence: CDR1 LNHNV, CDR2 YYDKDF (reference sequence). The ends lost 3 bases at V and 6 bases at J; junction bases unmatched: 7. This CDR3 reads CATSSGGQALQPQHF. The CDR3 DNA sequence: TGTGCCACCAGCAGTGGGGGACAGGCGCTTCAGCCCCAGCATTTT.

This clonotype was seen a few times. V is TRBV7-9 and J is TRBJ2-5, with 12 bases identical to TRBD1. This CDR3 region has 15 residues. The J segment lost 3 bases and the V segment lost 5 bases, leaving 4 bases of the junction unmatched. Germline assignment: CDR1 SEHNR and CDR2 FQNEAQ (reference sequence). The CDR3 sequence is CASSVGTGGKETQYF. In DNA form, the CDR3 reads TGTGCCAGCAGCGTTGGGACAGGGGGCAAAGAGACCCAGTACTTC.